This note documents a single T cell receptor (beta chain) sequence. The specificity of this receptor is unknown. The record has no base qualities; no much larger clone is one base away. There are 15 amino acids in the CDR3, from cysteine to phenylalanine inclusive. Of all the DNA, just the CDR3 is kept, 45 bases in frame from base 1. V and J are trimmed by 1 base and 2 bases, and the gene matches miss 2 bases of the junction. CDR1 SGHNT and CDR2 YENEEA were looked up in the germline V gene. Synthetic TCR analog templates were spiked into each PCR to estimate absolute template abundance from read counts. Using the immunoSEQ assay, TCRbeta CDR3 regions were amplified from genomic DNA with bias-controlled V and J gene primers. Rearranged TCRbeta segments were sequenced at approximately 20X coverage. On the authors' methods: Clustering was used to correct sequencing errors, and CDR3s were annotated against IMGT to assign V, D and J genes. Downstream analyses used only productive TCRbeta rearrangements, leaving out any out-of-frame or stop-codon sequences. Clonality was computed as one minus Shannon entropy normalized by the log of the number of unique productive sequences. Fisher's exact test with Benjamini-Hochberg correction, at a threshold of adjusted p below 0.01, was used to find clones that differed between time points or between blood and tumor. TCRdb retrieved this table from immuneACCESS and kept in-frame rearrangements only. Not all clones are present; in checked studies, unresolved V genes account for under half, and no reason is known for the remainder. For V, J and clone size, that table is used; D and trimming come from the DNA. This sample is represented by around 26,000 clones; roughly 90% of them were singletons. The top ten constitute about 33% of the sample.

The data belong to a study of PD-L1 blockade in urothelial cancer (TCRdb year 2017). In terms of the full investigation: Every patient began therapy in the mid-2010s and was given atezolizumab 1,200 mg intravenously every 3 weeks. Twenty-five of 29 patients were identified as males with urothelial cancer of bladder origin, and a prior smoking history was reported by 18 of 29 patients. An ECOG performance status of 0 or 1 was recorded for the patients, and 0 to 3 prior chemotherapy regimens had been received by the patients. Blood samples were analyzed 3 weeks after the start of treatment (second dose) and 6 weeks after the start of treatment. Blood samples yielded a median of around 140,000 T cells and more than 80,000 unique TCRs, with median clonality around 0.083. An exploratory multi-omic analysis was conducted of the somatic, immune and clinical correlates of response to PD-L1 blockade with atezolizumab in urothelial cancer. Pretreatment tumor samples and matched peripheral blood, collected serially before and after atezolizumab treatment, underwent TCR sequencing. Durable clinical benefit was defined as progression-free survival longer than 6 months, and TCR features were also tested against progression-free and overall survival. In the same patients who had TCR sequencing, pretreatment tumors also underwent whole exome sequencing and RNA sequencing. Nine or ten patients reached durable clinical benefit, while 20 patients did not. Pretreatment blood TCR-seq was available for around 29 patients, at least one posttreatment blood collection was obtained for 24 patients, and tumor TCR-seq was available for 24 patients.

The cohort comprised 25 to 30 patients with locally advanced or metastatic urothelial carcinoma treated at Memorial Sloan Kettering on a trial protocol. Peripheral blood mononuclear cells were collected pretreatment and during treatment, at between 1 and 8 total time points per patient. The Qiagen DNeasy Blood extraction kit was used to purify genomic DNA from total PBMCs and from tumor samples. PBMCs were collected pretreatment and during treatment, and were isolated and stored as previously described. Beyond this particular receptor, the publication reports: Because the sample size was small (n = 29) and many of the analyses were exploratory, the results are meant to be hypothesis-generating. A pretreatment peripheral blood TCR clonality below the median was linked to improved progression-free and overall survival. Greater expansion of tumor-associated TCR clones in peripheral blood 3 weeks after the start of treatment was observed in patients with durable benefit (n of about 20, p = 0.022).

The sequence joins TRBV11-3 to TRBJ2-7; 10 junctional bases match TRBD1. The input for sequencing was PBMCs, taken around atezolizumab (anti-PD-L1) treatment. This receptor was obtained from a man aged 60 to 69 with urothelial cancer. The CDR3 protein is CASSLAGTGAYEQYF. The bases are TGTGCCAGCAGCTTAGCCGGGACAGGGGCCTACGAGCAGTACTTC.